This T cell receptor (beta chain) was identified in a study of blood T cells in healthy people across ages. Per the germline V gene, CDR1 is LGHNT and CDR2 is FRNRAP. Trimming removed 7 bases from V and 4 bases from J, with 11 bases in between. This CDR3 has 12 amino acids. This clonotype was detected only a few times. The second PCR ran about 6 to 12 cycles with a sample-barcoded 5' primer and J-beta primers. MiXCR, applied by TCRdb to the 5' RACE reads, yields one record per CDR3 protein. Of over a million distinct CDR3 sequences in the sample, approximately 25% were seen once. These same data were also listed under a study on T cells of mothers and their children.

This rearrangement joins TRBV12-5 to TRBJ2-7; D possibly corresponds to TRBD1 (6 bases). Sequenced material: blood. This TCR was sampled from a girl aged 2 to 9 in good health. CDR3 nucleotides: TGTGCTAGTGCCTCAGGGGCTTACGAGCAGTACTTC. It codes for CASASGAYEQYF. Combining the CDR3 with reference TRBV12-5 and TRBJ2-7 gives the whole variable domain DARVTQTPRHKVTEMGQEVTMRCQPILGHNTVFWYRQTMMQGLELLAYFRNRAPLDDSGMPKDRFSAEMPDATLATLKIQPSEPRDSAVYFCASASGAYEQYFGPGTRLTVT.